Given below is one T cell receptor (beta chain) in context. Its target is unknown. These data come from a study of cytotoxic CD8 clonotypes in ibrutinib-treated CLL. General study results and limits: Sustained-remission and progressing patients' sampling times differed. Treatment saw public clonotypes, which were uncommon, either contract or stay stable.

Investigators sought sequencing depths of between 1 in 200,000 and 1 in 1 million T cells. The method was immunoSEQ multiplex PCR; TCRdb's version includes in-frame clones alone and lacks a portion of them. The sample has around 310,000 clones; 80% are singletons. The CDR3 covers 14 residues. The germline gives CDR1 LGHNA, CDR2 YNFKEQ. V was cut by 3 bases and J by 7 bases, with 13 bases left in between. This TCR came from a human donor with chronic lymphocytic leukemia. Sequenced here: PBMCs, sampled before ibrutinib treatment. This sequence joins TRBV4-2 and TRBJ2-1; D gene uncertain. CDR3 coding DNA: TGTGCCAGCAGCCAGGTCGGCACTACGAATGAGCAGTTCTTC. Encoded protein: CASSQVGTTNEQFF.